Listed below are T cell receptor beta chains from one sample, sequenced in a study of T-cell reconstitution after alpha-beta-depleted transplantation in children. TCRdb passed the PCR reads through MiXCR, listing each CDR3 protein once. The table includes 750,000 to 950,000 distinct CDR3 sequences, 15% to 20% detected once. Source: PBMCs, mostly from graft donor cells, taken 360 days after TCRalphabeta/CD19-depleted stem cell transplant. Receptors were obtained from a male patient between 5 and 17 years old who had a stem cell transplant for acute lymphoblastic leukemia, so the T cells may come from the graft donor. CDR3s include the opening cysteine and the closing phenylalanine or tryptophan. A D gene is named only where the DNA matches it firmly. Clone sizes are given selectively: once, few, many, or a class where the clone is expanded.

TRBV6-2/TRBV6-3	NA	TRBD1	16	TRBJ2-3	CASSYLDRGSTDTQYF	TGTGCCAGCAGTTACCTTGACAGGGGGAGCACAGATACGCAGTATTTT
TRBV5-1	many	NA	17	TRBJ2-1	CASSLASAAKMWNEQFF	TGCGCCAGCAGCTTGGCCTCGGCGGCAAAAATGTGGAATGAGCAGTTCTTC
TRBV20-1	few	TRBD2	14	TRBJ2-7	CSARFGTSVIKQYF	TGCAGTGCTAGATTTGGGACTAGCGTCATCAAGCAGTACTTC
TRBV6-5	few	TRBD1	15	TRBJ1-5	CASSIDRGLGQPQHF	TGTGCCAGCAGTATCGACAGGGGGCTCGGTCAGCCCCAGCATTTT
TRBV29-1	NA	NA	13	TRBJ1-2	CSVVVAGRYGYTF	TGCAGCGTTGTAGTAGCAGGGCGGTATGGCTACACCTTC
TRBV5-1	NA	TRBD2	15	TRBJ2-1	CASSLGGLAANEQFF	TGCGCCAGCAGCCTCGGGGGACTAGCGGCAAATGAGCAGTTCTTC
TRBV5-1	NA	NA	13	TRBJ2-2	CASSRDKTGELFF	TGCGCCAGCAGCAGAGATAAAACCGGGGAGCTGTTTTTT
TRBV29-1	few	NA	10	TRBJ1-1	CSVGRFEAFF	TGCAGCGTTGGTAGGTTTGAAGCTTTCTTT
TRBV28	many	NA	11	TRBJ1-1	CAGRGNTEAFF	TGTGCCGGGCGAGGGAACACTGAAGCTTTCTTT
TRBV2	NA	NA	15	TRBJ2-1	CASSDQGRGYNEQFF	TGTGCCAGCAGTGATCAGGGGAGAGGATACAATGAGCAGTTCTTC
TRBV9	few	TRBD2	14	TRBJ2-5	CASSGTSDQETQYF	TGTGCCAGCAGCGGGACTAGCGACCAAGAGACCCAGTACTTC
TRBV18	NA	TRBD2	16	TRBJ2-3	CASSTLAGTSTDTQYF	TGTGCCAGCTCCACATTAGCGGGAACCTCCACAGATACGCAGTATTTT
TRBV5-1	NA	NA	16	TRBJ1-3	CASSLAGTTTGNTIYF	TGCGCCAGCAGCTTGGCCGGGACTACAACTGGAAACACCATATATTTT
TRBV4-1	NA	TRBD2	15	TRBJ2-3	CASSQDTSVYDTQYF	TGCGCCAGCAGCCAAGATACTAGCGTTTACGATACGCAGTATTTT
TRBV29-1	NA	NA	12	TRBJ1-1	CSPRTGLTEAFF	TGCAGCCCCAGAACAGGGCTCACTGAAGCTTTCTTT
TRBV15	few	NA	15	TRBJ2-5	CATSIGWQAQETQYF	TGTGCCACCAGCATAGGTTGGCAGGCGCAAGAGACCCAGTACTTC
TRBV15	few	NA	14	TRBJ1-1	CATSRDIRDTEAFF	TGTGCCACCAGCAGAGATATCAGGGACACTGAAGCTTTCTTT
TRBV5-1	NA	NA	15	TRBJ1-2	CASSLSPAGNYGYTF	TGCGCCAGCAGCTTGTCCCCGGCCGGGAACTATGGCTACACCTTC
TRBV11-2	many	NA	16	TRBJ2-3	CASSYDLAGASDTQYF	TGTGCCAGCAGCTACGATCTGGCGGGGGCCTCGGATACGCAGTATTTT
TRBV3-1	few	TRBD2	16	TRBJ2-1	CASSQRTSGSYNEQFF	TGTGCCAGCAGCCAACGGACTAGCGGCTCCTACAATGAGCAGTTCTTC
TRBV20-1	NA	NA	11	TRBJ2-7	CSARDSREQYF	TGCAGTGCTAGAGATTCCCGCGAGCAGTACTTC
TRBV5-5	NA	NA	16	TRBJ2-1	CASSLWPADDYNEQFF	TGTGCCAGCAGCTTGTGGCCAGCGGACGATTACAATGAGCAGTTCTTC
TRBV4-2	NA	NA	16	TRBJ2-2	CASSLEVGLLRGELFF	TGTGCCAGCAGCCTTGAAGTAGGACTCCTGAGAGGGGAGCTGTTTTTT
TRBV12-3/TRBV12-4	few	TRBD1	14	TRBJ1-1	CASSHGQGGTEAFF	TGTGCCAGCAGTCATGGACAGGGCGGCACTGAAGCTTTCTTT
TRBV20-1	NA	TRBD2	14	TRBJ2-3	CSAAGGPSTDTQYF	TGCAGTGCCGCGGGAGGGCCAAGCACAGATACGCAGTATTTT
TRBV9	few	NA	15	TRBJ2-5	CASSVVGGAGETQYF	TGTGCCAGCAGCGTAGTTGGCGGAGCCGGCGAGACCCAGTACTTC
TRBV25-1	many	TRBD2	17	TRBJ2-1	CASSESPLAGDGNEQFF	TGTGCCAGCAGTGAATCCCCCCTAGCGGGAGACGGTAATGAGCAGTTCTTC
TRBV20-1	few	TRBD2	15	TRBJ2-2	CSAGGLAGGSGELFF	TGCAGTGCCGGAGGCCTAGCGGGAGGGTCCGGGGAGCTGTTTTTT
TRBV20-1	few	TRBD2	13	TRBJ2-1	CSARPGGPREQFF	TGCAGTGCTAGACCGGGAGGGCCGAGAGAGCAGTTCTTC
TRBV9	many	TRBD2	16	TRBJ2-3	CASSAPGLAGEDTQYF	TGTGCCAGCAGCGCTCCGGGACTAGCGGGAGAAGATACGCAGTATTTT
TRBV4-1	NA	NA	15	TRBJ1-1	CASSYPGRRDTEAFF	TGCGCCAGCAGCTACCCCGGGCGCCGGGACACTGAAGCTTTCTTT
TRBV5-1	many	TRBD2	15	TRBJ2-1	CASSRTSGDYNEQFF	TGCGCCAGCAGCCGGACTAGCGGAGACTACAATGAGCAGTTCTTC
TRBV5-1	few	NA	15	TRBJ2-7	CASSLGGTLNYEQYF	TGCGCCAGCAGCTTGGGTGGGACCCTGAACTACGAGCAGTACTTC
TRBV28	few	NA	12	TRBJ2-7	CASSLAQYEQYF	TGTGCCAGCAGTTTAGCGCAGTACGAGCAGTACTTC
TRBV12-3/TRBV12-4	NA	TRBD2	15	TRBJ2-3	CASSYGRVVTDTQYF	TGTGCCAGCAGCTATGGGAGGGTGGTAACAGATACGCAGTATTTT
TRBV18	NA	TRBD2	17	TRBJ2-3	CASSPVAGVSGADTQYF	TGTGCCAGCTCACCGGTAGCGGGAGTATCAGGCGCAGATACGCAGTATTTT
TRBV7-2	NA	NA	16	TRBJ2-1	CASSKGFWGWKREQFF	TGTGCCAGCAGCAAAGGATTTTGGGGGTGGAAGCGTGAGCAGTTCTTC
TRBV9	few	TRBD2	16	TRBJ2-1	CARGLYASGRRNEQFF	TGTGCCAGGGGACTCTACGCTAGCGGGAGACGGAATGAGCAGTTCTTC
TRBV7-9	NA	NA	14	TRBJ2-7	CASNPTGPGYEQYF	TGTGCCAGCAACCCAACAGGGCCGGGCTACGAGCAGTACTTC
TRBV12-3/TRBV12-4	NA	NA	13	TRBJ2-7	CASATAASYEQYF	TGTGCCAGCGCGACAGCTGCGTCCTACGAGCAGTACTTC
TRBV11-2	NA	NA	16	TRBJ1-2	CASSLDFRGSNYGYTF	TGTGCCAGCAGCTTAGACTTCAGGGGTTCCAACTATGGCTACACCTTC
TRBV4-2	many	TRBD2	16	TRBJ2-7	CASSQGLQREGYEQYF	TGTGCCAGCAGCCAAGGCCTACAGCGGGAGGGTTACGAGCAGTACTTC